This T cell receptor (beta chain) is drawn from a study of control samples from healthy donors and cancer patients. CDR3 length: 14 amino acids. Germline lookup yields CDR1 MNHEY and CDR2 SMNVEV (reference sequence). The V gene lost 3 bases and the J gene lost 1 base, with 9 bases spanning the gap. Repertoires were generated with immunoSEQ multiplex PCR, while TCRdb's copy carries only in-frame clones and drops some. Of approximately 180,000 clones listed, 91% are singletons. Sequencing was performed on blood. The receptor was isolated from a woman aged 40 to 50 in good health. The chain uses TRBV27 and TRBJ1-1; possibly TRBD1 for D (6 bases). Written as DNA, the CDR3 is TGTGCCAGCAGTTTCTCGGGGGCGAACACTGAAGCTTTCTTT. This codes for CASSFSGANTEAFF.